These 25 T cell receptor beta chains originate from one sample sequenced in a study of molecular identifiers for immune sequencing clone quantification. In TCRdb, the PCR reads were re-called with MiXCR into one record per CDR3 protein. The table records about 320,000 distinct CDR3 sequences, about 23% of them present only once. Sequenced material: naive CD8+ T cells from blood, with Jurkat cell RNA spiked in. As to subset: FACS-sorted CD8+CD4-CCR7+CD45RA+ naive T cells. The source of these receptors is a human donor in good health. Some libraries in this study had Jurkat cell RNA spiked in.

The CDR3 DNA reads TGTGCCAGCAGCCAAGGTTACAGTTACTATGGCTACACCTTC. Amino acids: CASSQGYSYYGYTF. This chain joins TRBV3-1 and TRBJ1-2; D is unresolved. Trimming shortened V by 1 base and J by 3 bases, and 9 bases separated the two germline ends. The length of the CDR3 is 14 residues. CDR1 is LGHDT and CDR2 is YNNKEL in the germline V gene (reference sequence). Full variable domain (rest looked up from reference TRBV3-1 and TRBJ1-2): DTAVSQTPKYLVTQMGNDKSIKCEQNLGHDTMYWYKQDSKKFLKIMFSYNNKELIINETVPNRFSPKSPDKAHLNLHINSLELGDSAVYFCASSQGYSYYGYTFGSGTRLTVV.

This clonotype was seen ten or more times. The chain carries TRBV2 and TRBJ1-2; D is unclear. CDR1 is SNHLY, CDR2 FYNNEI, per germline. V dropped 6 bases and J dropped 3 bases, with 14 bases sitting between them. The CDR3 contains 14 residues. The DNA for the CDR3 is TGTGCCAGCAGGTTGGATCCCCAAGACTATGGCTACACCTTC. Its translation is CASRLDPQDYGYTF.

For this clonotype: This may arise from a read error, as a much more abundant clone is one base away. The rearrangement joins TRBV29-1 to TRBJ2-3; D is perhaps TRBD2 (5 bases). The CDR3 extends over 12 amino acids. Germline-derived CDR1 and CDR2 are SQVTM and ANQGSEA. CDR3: CGVRELEGAQYF. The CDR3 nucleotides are TGCGGCGTTCGCGAGCTCGAGGGTGCGCAGTATTTT.

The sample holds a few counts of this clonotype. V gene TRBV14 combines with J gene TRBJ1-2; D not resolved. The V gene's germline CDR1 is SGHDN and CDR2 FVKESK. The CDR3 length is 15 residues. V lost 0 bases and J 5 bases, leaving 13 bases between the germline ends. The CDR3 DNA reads TGTGCCAGCAGCCAAGAAGGGCTGACGATGTATGGCTACACCTTC. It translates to CASSQEGLTMYGYTF.

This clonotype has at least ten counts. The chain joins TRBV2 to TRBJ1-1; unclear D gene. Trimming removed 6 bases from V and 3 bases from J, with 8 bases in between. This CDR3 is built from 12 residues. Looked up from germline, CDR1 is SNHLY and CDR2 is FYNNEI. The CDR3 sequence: CASRVGHTEAFF. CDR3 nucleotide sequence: TGTGCCAGCAGGGTCGGACACACTGAAGCTTTCTTT. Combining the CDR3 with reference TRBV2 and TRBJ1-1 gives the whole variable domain EPEVTQTPSHQVTQMGQEVILRCVPISNHLYFYWYRQILGQKVEFLVSFYNNEISEKSEIFDDQFSVERPDGSNFTLKIRSTKLEDSAMYFCASRVGHTEAFFGQGTRLTVV.

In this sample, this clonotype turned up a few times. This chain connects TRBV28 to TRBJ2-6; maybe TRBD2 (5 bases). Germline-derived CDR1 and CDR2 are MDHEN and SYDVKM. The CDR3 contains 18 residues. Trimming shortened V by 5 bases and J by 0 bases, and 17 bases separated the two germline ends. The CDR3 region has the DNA TGTGCCAGCAGTGGAACAGAGGCGGGCGGCTCTGGGGCCAACGTCCTGACTTTC. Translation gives CASSGTEAGGSGANVLTF.

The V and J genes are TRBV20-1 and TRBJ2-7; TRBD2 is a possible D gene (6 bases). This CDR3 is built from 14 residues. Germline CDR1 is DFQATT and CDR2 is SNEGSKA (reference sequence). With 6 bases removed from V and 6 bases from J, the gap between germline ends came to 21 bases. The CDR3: CSAPSTGSYCEQYF. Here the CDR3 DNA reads TGCAGTGCACCCAGTACCGGGAGCTACTGCGAGCAGTACTTC.

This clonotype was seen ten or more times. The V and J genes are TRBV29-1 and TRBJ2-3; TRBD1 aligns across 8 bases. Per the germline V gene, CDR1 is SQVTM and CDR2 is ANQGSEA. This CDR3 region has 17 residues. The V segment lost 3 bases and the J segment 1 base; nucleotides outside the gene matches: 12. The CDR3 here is CSVDRPVPGGGTDTQYF. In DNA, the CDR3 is TGCAGCGTTGATCGCCCCGTACCAGGGGGCGGCACAGATACGCAGTATTTT.

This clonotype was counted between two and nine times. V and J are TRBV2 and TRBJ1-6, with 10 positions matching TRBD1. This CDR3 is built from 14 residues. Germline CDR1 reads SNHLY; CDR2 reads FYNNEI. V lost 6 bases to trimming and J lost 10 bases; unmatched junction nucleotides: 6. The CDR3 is CASRKGQGTSPLHF. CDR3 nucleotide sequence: TGTGCCAGCAGAAAGGGACAGGGGACATCACCCCTCCACTTT.

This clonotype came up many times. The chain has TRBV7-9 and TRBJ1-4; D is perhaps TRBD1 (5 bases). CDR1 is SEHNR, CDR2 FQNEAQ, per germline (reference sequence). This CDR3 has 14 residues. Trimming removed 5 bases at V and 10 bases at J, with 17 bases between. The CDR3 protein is CASSPVGVSGKLFF. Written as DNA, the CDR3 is TGTGCCAGCAGCCCCGTAGGGGTCTCCGGAAAACTGTTTTTT.

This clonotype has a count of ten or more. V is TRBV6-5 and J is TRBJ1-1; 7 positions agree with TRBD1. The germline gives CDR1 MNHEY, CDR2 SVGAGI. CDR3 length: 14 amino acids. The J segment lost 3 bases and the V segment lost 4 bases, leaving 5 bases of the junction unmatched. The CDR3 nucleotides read TGTGCCAGCAGTTCCGGGACAGTCTACACTGAAGCTTTCTTT. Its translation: CASSSGTVYTEAFF.

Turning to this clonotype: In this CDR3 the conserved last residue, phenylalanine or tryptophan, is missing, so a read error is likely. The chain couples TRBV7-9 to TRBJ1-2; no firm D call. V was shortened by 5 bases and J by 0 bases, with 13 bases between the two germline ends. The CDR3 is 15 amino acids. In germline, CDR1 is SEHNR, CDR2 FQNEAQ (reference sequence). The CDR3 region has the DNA TGTGCCAGCAGCCCCATCGAGCGAGCTAACTATGGCTACACCTCC. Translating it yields CASSPIERANYGYTS.

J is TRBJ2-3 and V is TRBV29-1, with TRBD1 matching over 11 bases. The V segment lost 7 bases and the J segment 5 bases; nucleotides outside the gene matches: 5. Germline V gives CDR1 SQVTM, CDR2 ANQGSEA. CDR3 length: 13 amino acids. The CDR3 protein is CSAGTGGRDTQYF. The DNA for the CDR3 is TGCAGCGCTGGGACAGGGGGTCGAGATACGCAGTATTTT.

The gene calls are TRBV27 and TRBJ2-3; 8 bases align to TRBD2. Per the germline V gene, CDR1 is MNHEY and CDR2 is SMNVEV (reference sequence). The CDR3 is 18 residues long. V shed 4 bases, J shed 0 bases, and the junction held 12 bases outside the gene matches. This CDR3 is CASSSLGVAGPSTDTQYF. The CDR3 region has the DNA TGTGCCAGCAGTTCTTTGGGGGTAGCGGGGCCCAGCACAGATACGCAGTATTTT.

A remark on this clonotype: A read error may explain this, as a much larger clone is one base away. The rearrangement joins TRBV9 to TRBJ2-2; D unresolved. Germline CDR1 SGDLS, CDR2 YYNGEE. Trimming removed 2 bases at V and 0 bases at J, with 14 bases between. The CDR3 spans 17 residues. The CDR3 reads CASSVEMSGPNTGELFF. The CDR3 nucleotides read TGTGCCAGCAGCGTCGAAATGTCAGGCCCGAACACCGGGGAGCTGTTTTTT.

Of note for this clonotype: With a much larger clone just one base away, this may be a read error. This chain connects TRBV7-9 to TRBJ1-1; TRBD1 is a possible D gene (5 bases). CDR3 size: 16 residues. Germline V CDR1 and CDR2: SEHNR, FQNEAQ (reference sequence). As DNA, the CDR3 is TGTGCCAGCAGCTCAACCCAGGGTGGATATAGCACTGGAGCTTTCTTT. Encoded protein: CASSSTQGGYSTGAFF.

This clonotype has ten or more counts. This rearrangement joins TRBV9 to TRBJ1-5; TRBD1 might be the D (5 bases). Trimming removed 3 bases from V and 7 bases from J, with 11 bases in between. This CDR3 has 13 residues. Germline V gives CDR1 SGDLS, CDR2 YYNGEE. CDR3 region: CASSGDGGQPQHF. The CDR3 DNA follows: TGTGCCAGCAGCGGGGACGGGGGGCAGCCCCAGCATTTT. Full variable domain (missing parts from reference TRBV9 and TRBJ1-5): DSGVTQTPKHLITATGQRVTLRCSPRSGDLSVYWYQQSLDQGLQFLIQYYNGEERAKGNILERFSAQQFPDLHSELNLSSLELGDSALYFCASSGDGGQPQHFGDGTRLSIL.

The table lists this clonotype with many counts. CDR3 region: CASAGEFSGANVLTF. Here the CDR3 DNA reads TGTGCCAGCGCCGGAGAGTTCTCTGGGGCCAACGTCCTGACTTTC. The V gene is TRBV28, the J gene TRBJ2-6; no firm D call. Germline V gene lookup returns CDR1 MDHEN and CDR2 SYDVKM. V was pared by 8 bases and J by 0 bases, with 11 bases between. This CDR3 region has 15 residues.

CDR3 in DNA: TGCGCCAGCAGCCAAGACAGGGGCTCTGAAGCTTTCTTT. Its protein is CASSQDRGSEAFF. This chain connects TRBV4-1 to TRBJ1-1; D possibly corresponds to TRBD1 (6 bases). Germline V lookup: CDR1 MGHRA, CDR2 YSYEKL. CDR3 length: 13 amino acids. V was trimmed by 0 bases and J by 6 bases, leaving 8 bases between them.

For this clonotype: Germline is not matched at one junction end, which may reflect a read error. Written as DNA, the CDR3 is TGCGCCAGCAGTGACTTAGGGAACAATCGGCCCCAGCATTTT. This translates into CASSDLGNNRPQHF. The chain joins TRBV10-2 to TRBJ1-5; no reliable D call. The CDR3 runs 14 residues. Looked up from germline, CDR1 is WSHSY and CDR2 is SAAADI.

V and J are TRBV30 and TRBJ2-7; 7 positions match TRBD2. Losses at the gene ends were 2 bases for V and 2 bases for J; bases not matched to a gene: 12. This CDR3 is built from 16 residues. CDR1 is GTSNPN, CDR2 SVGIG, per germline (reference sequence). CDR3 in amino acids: CAWSLRVGGYPYEQYF. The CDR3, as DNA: TGTGCCTGGAGTCTGCGGGTGGGGGGGTACCCCTACGAGCAGTACTTC. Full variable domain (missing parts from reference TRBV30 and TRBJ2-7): SQTIHQWPATLVQPVGSPLSLECTVEGTSNPNLYWYRQAAGRGLQLLFYSVGIGQISSEVPQNLSASRPQDRQFILSSKKLLLSDSGFYLCAWSLRVGGYPYEQYFGPGTRLTVT.

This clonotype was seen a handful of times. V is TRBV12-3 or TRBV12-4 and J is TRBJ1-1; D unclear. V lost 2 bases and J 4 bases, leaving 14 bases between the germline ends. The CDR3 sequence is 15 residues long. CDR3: CASSLLFSGSTEAFF. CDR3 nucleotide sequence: TGTGCCAGCAGTTTACTTTTTAGCGGGAGCACTGAAGCTTTCTTT.

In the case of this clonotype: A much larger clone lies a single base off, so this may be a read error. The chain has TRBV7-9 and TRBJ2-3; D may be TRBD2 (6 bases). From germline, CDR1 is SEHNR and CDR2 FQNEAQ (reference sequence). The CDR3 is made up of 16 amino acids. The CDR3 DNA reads TGTACCAGCAGCTATCGCAGGGAGGTCGCAAGAGATACGCAGTATTTT. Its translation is CTSSYRREVARDTQYF.

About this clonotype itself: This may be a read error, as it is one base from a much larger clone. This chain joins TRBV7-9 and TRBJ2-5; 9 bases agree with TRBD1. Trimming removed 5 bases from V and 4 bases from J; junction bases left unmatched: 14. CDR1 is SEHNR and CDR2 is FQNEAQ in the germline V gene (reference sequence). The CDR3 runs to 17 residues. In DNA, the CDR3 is TGTGCCAGCAGCCGCGACACCCGGGACAGGGTTCGAGAGACCCAGTACTTC. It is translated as CASSRDTRDRVRETQYF.

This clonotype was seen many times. In DNA, the CDR3 is TGTGCCAGCAGCTTAGCCCAAATGCTCTCTGGAAACACCATATATTTT. It specifies CASSLAQMLSGNTIYF. The genes are TRBV7-9 and TRBJ1-3, with D uncertain. Germline values: CDR1 SEHNR, CDR2 FQNEAQ (reference sequence). The CDR3 is made up of 16 amino acids. V dropped 0 bases and J dropped 0 bases, with 9 bases sitting between them. Complete variable domain (other parts from reference TRBV7-9 and TRBJ1-3): DTGVSQNPRHKITKRGQNVTFRCDPISEHNRLYWYRQTLGQGPEFLTYFQNEAQLEKSRLLSDRFSAERPKGSFSTLEIQRTEQGDSAMYLCASSLAQMLSGNTIYFGEGSWLTVV.